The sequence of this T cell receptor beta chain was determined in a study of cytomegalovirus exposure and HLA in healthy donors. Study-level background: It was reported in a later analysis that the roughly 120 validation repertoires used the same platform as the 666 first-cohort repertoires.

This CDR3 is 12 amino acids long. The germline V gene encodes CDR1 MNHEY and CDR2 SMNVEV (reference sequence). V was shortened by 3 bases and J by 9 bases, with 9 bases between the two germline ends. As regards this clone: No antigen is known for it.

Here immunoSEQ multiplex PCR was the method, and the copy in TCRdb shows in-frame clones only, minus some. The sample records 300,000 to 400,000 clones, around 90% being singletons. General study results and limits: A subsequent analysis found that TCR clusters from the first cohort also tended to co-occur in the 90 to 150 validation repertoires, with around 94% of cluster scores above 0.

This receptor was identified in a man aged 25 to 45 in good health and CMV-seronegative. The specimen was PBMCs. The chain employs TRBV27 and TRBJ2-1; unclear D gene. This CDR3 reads CASSFPPGEQFF. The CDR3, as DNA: TGTGCCAGCAGTTTTCCGCCGGGTGAGCAGTTCTTC.